The following is a T cell receptor beta chain sequence with its context. This entry comes from a study of blood T cell repertoires in COVID-19. The overall study: COVID-19 samples collected from the United States, Italy and Spain covered acute and convalescent phases. The analysed material was cDNA or gDNA that came from T cells, B-cell-depleted T cells, or PBMCs.

Methods used by the authors: Reference gene primer amplification yielded estimated nucleated cell counts. TCRdb's copy holds only in-frame clones and misses some; the assay was immunoSEQ multiplex PCR. V, J and clone size were drawn from that table, and D and trimming were deduced from the DNA. The table includes around 150,000 clones, roughly 93% detected once. The germline CDR1 and CDR2 sequences are SGDLS and YYNGEE. The CDR3 extends over 13 amino acids. Trimming cost V 0 bases and J 6 bases, with 9 bases left between them. Sequenced input: peripheral blood. The TCR originated in a young man with acute or convalescent COVID-19. The chain carries TRBV9 and TRBJ1-2, with D uncertain. CDR3 nucleotide sequence: TGTGCCAGCAGCGTAGTAACTGCTGATGGCTACACCTTC. Residues: CASSVVTADGYTF.